This T cell receptor beta chain derives from a study of fetal regulatory T cell absence and autoimmunity. Study overall: The IPEX patients lacked clinical diabetes but had exocrine pancreas autoimmunity.

The survey-level immunoSEQ assay was used. Some clones are missing from TCRdb's copy, which holds only in-frame ones; the method was immunoSEQ multiplex PCR. Among about 50,000 clones listed, just under 85% were seen once. Findings and caveats of the study: Pancreas TCRs were oligoclonally enriched versus cord blood, some clones over 85-fold. TRB gene family usage was broadly similar in cord blood and pancreas.

The table lists this clone with a count of one. Its antigen is not known. This TCR derives from a newborn boy with IPEX syndrome. The specimen sequenced was cord blood.

The CDR3 DNA reads TGTGCCAGCACCAACAAAGGACTAGGCCCTCTTAGGACCCAGTACTTC. Residues: CASTNKGLGPLRTQYF. V usage is TRBV6-6 and J usage is TRBJ2-5, with 7 bases fitting TRBD2. Germline loops: CDR1 MNHNY, CDR2 SVGAGI (reference sequence). Trimming at V came to 7 bases and at J to 7 bases, leaving 18 bases not matched to a gene. This CDR3 is built from 16 residues.